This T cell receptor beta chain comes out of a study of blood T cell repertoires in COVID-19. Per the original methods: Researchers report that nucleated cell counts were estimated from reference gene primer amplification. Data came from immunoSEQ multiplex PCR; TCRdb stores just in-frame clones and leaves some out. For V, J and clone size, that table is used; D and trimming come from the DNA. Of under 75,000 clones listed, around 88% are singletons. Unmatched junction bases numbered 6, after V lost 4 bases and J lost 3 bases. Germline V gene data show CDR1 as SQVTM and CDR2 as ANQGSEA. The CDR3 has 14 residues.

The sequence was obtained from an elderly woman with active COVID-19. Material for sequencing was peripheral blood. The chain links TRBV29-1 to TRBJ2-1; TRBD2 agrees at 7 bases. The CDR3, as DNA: TGCAGCGTTGGACCGGGGGGATTCTACAATGAGCAGTTCTTC. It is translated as CSVGPGGFYNEQFF.